The 20 T cell receptor beta chains below were found in one sample sequenced in a study of blood T cell repertoires in COVID-19 (dated by TCRdb to the early 2020s). The method was the immunoSEQ multiplex PCR assay. In its TCRdb copy, this immuneACCESS table keeps in-frame sequences only and misses some clones. Where compared with another copy, unresolved V genes explain less than half of these, and the others have no known cause. The sample records roughly 430,000 clones, approximately 88% of which are singletons. The ten largest clones represent around 1.9% of the sample. Sequences were obtained from PBMCs or T cells enriched from blood (not recorded which). These receptors all come from a woman between 40 and 50 years old with acute COVID-19.

The chain is built from TRBV5-1 and TRBJ1-4; possible D gene TRBD1, 6 bases. Between the trimmed V and J ends, which lost 1 base and 5 bases, there was a span of 15 bases. The CDR3 is 16 amino acids. CDR1 SGHRS and CDR2 YFSETQ come from the germline V gene. The CDR3 reads CASSLQGGERNEKLFF. DNA for the CDR3: TGCGCCAGCAGCTTGCAAGGGGGGGAAAGGAATGAAAAACTGTTTTTT.

The rearrangement links TRBV19 to TRBJ1-2; 8 bases match TRBD1. Trimming cost V 9 bases and J 4 bases; bases outside gene matches: 10. Germline V lookup: CDR1 LNHDA, CDR2 SQIVND (reference sequence). The CDR3 runs 14 residues. Written as DNA, the CDR3 is TGTGCCAGCAGACAACCGGGACAGGCCTATGGCTACACCTTC. Translating gives CASRQPGQAYGYTF.

This sequence joins TRBV2 and TRBJ1-6; no clear D. This CDR3 contains 14 residues. Germline V gene sequence: CDR1 SNHLY, CDR2 FYNNEI. Between the trimmed V and J ends, which lost 4 bases and 9 bases, there was a span of 13 bases. CDR3 protein: CASSAPMPVSPLHF. The CDR3 nucleotides are TGTGCCAGCAGTGCGCCAATGCCGGTTTCACCCCTCCACTTT.

CDR3: CASSLLNTPPEAFF. CDR3 DNA sequence: TGTGCCAGCAGTCTACTAAACACCCCCCCTGAAGCTTTCTTT. The chain links TRBV6-5 to TRBJ1-1; D ambiguous. V shed 5 bases and J shed 6 bases, with 16 bases lying between them. Germline CDR1 MNHEY, CDR2 SVGAGI. CDR3 length: 14 amino acids.

This sequence joins TRBV7-9 and TRBJ1-4; 7 nucleotides match TRBD1. CDR1 SEHNR and CDR2 FQNEAQ come from the germline V gene (reference sequence). The V segment lost 5 bases and the J segment 1 base; nucleotides outside the gene matches: 7. The CDR3 has 16 amino acids. CDR3 loop: CASSATRTGTNEKLFF. The CDR3, as DNA: TGTGCCAGCAGCGCCACACGGACAGGAACTAATGAAAAACTGTTTTTT.

The V gene is TRBV13, the J gene TRBJ1-3; no clear D. The length of the CDR3 is 16 residues. The V end lost 0 bases, the J end lost 0 bases, and 9 bases lay between the germline ends. Germline V lookup: CDR1 PRHDT, CDR2 FYEKMQ (reference sequence). In DNA, the CDR3 is TGTGCCAGCAGCTTAGGACGGCGGATCTCTGGAAACACCATATATTTT. This sequence encodes CASSLGRRISGNTIYF.

This clone is a singleton in its sample. In DNA, the CDR3 is TGTGCCAGCTCACCCTCGGCAGGGGCCCTCTATGGCTACACCTTC. It yields the protein CASSPSAGALYGYTF. The chain recombines TRBV18 with TRBJ1-2, with D possibly matching TRBD1 (6 bases). The V gene lost 3 bases and the J gene lost 4 bases, with 15 bases spanning the gap. CDR1 and CDR2 from the germline V gene are KGHSH and LQKENI. This CDR3 is 15 amino acids long.

J is TRBJ2-1 and V is TRBV24-1, with 9 bases fitting TRBD2. The CDR3 sequence is 15 residues long. J gave up 8 bases and V 9 bases, and 13 bases lay outside the gene matches. Germline CDR1 is KGHDR and CDR2 is SFDVKD. The chain's CDR3 is CATGRGAGGPDEQFF. For the CDR3, the DNA is TGTGCCACCGGTCGAGGGGCGGGGGGGCCCGATGAGCAGTTCTTC.

This clone was observed a few times. In DNA form, the CDR3 reads TGTGCCAGCAGTCGTACAGGGCCCTATGGCTACACCTTC. Translated: CASSRTGPYGYTF. The rearrangement links TRBV6-5 to TRBJ1-2; a possible D gene is TRBD1 (6 bases). V was shortened by 5 bases and J by 4 bases, with 11 bases between the two germline ends. CDR3 size: 13 residues. CDR1 and CDR2 (germline): MNHEY, SVGAGI.

This sequence joins TRBV14 and TRBJ2-1; no clear D gene. Germline values: CDR1 SGHDN, CDR2 FVKESK. Trimming took off 1 base at V and 1 base at J, with 14 bases between the two ends. The CDR3 is made up of 17 amino acids. This CDR3 reads CASSQAVSTPSYNEQFF. CDR3 DNA sequence: TGTGCCAGCAGCCAAGCTGTGTCTACCCCTTCCTACAATGAGCAGTTCTTC.

The chain joins TRBV18 to TRBJ2-5, with a possible D match to TRBD1 (5 bases). The CDR3 loop spans 14 amino acids. Trimming left V 2 bases short and J 4 bases short, with 11 bases between. Per germline, CDR1 KGHSH and CDR2 LQKENI. The CDR3 reads CASSPILGPETQYF. In DNA, the CDR3 is TGTGCCAGCTCACCAATCCTGGGGCCAGAGACCCAGTACTTC.

V gene TRBV9 combines with J gene TRBJ1-5; 7 bases match TRBD1. CDR1 and CDR2 from the germline V gene are SGDLS and YYNGEE. V gave up 0 bases and J gave up 4 bases; unmatched junction bases: 4. The CDR3 contains 15 residues. In DNA form, the CDR3 reads TGTGCCAGCAGCGTAGGGAGACAGGGAAATCAGCCCCAGCATTTT. Translated: CASSVGRQGNQPQHF.

V and J are TRBV5-1 and TRBJ2-3; D gene unclear. Per the germline V gene, CDR1 is SGHRS and CDR2 is YFSETQ. The CDR3 covers 16 residues. Trimming took off 3 bases at V and 0 bases at J, with 14 bases between the two ends. The CDR3: CASSSLTDFSTDTQYF. CDR3 coding DNA: TGCGCCAGCAGCTCTTTAACAGATTTTAGCACAGATACGCAGTATTTT.

The chain uses TRBV2 and TRBJ1-1; D remains ambiguous. Trimming took off 0 bases at V and 5 bases at J, with 10 bases between the two ends. The CDR3 extends over 14 amino acids. CDR1 and CDR2 (germline): SNHLY, FYNNEI. CDR3 in amino acids: CASSEARRGTEAFF. The CDR3 nucleotides read TGTGCCAGCAGTGAAGCGAGACGCGGAACTGAAGCTTTCTTT.

The count of this clone is one. The CDR3 is CASSARTTKGNTIYF. Written as DNA, the CDR3 is TGTGCCAGCAGTGCACGTACTACGAAAGGAAACACCATATATTTT. The J gene is TRBJ1-3, the V gene TRBV27; D call uncertain. Per germline, CDR1 MNHEY and CDR2 SMNVEV (reference sequence). The CDR3 runs 15 residues. Deletions cut 5 bases from V and 4 bases from J, with 15 bases between.

This rearrangement joins TRBV5-4 to TRBJ2-7, with a possible D match to TRBD1 (5 bases). The germline CDR1 and CDR2 sequences are SGHNT and YYREEE (reference sequence). The CDR3 has 13 amino acids. V was trimmed by 4 bases and J by 5 bases, leaving 13 bases between them. CDR3 sequence (DNA): TGTGCCAGCAGCGGAAAAGGGGTAAACGAGCAGTACTTC. It is translated as CASSGKGVNEQYF.

This rearrangement joins TRBV7-2 to TRBJ1-1, with D maybe TRBD1 (5 bases). The V end was cut by 2 bases, the J end by 5 bases, with 18 bases between. Germline V gene data show CDR1 as SGHTA and CDR2 as FQGNSA. This CDR3 comprises 16 residues. The CDR3, as DNA: TGTGCCAGCAGCTTAAAATTCCAGGGATTGGGGACTGAAGCTTTCTTT. This sequence encodes CASSLKFQGLGTEAFF.

The V call is TRBV11-2, the J call TRBJ1-2, with 8 bases identical to TRBD1. This CDR3 is built from 17 residues. The V gene's germline CDR1 is SGHAT and CDR2 FQNNGV. J gave up 0 bases and V 2 bases, and 8 bases lay outside the gene matches. The CDR3 bases are TGTGCCAGCAGCTTAAGCACAGGGGGGGTTACTAACTATGGCTACACCTTC. This translates into CASSLSTGGVTNYGYTF.

This sequence joins TRBV5-1 and TRBJ2-3, with TRBD1 identical over 7 bases. The CDR3 is 14 residues long. Per the germline V gene, CDR1 is SGHRS and CDR2 is YFSETQ. V lost 0 bases to trimming and J lost 4 bases; unmatched junction nucleotides: 2. For the CDR3, the DNA is TGCGCCAGCAGCTTGGTTAGGGGGCCAGATACGCAGTATTTT. Amino acid sequence: CASSLVRGPDTQYF.

The chain has TRBV30 and TRBJ1-2, with TRBD1 matching 10 bases. The CDR3 has 12 amino acids. CDR1 and CDR2 (germline): GTSNPN, SVGIG (reference sequence). The V gene end was trimmed by 3 bases and the J gene end by 7 bases; junction bases not matched to a gene: 2. This CDR3 reads CAWSGTGAGYTF. The CDR3 DNA reads as TGTGCCTGGAGCGGGACAGGGGCTGGCTACACCTTC.